The present TCR beta chain was sequenced within a study of shared clonotypes between healthy human individuals. Worth noting for this clone: Its antigen is still unknown.

Trimming stripped 1 base from V and 8 bases from J, with 12 bases between. Germline CDR1 and CDR2: SGHTA and FQGNSA. The CDR3 sequence is 14 residues long. General observations from the study: Memory subsets generally showed lower estimated richness than naive subsets.

CD45RO negativity and positive selection for CCR7 defined naive CD8 cells, a population that excluded terminally differentiated effector memory CD45RA+ cells. Repertoires were generated with immunoSEQ multiplex PCR, while TCRdb's copy carries only in-frame clones and drops some. Of about 1.9 million clones in the sample, about 93% were seen once. The material sequenced was naive CD8+ T cells from PBMCs. The chain carries TRBV7-2 and TRBJ2-1; D perhaps matches TRBD1 (6 bases). The receptor was isolated from a man aged 18 to 30 in good health. Some clones in this sample may be carry-over from other donors' samples. The CDR3 nucleotides read TGTGCCAGCAGCTTAGTAGGCAGGGGCGATGAGCAGTTCTTC. As protein: CASSLVGRGDEQFF. Filled out from reference TRBV7-2 and TRBJ2-1, the complete variable domain reads GAGVSQSPSNKVTEKGKDVELRCDPISGHTALYWYRQSLGQGLEFLIYFQGNSAPDKSGLPSDRFSAERTGGSVSTLTIQRTQQEDSAVYLCASSLVGRGDEQFFGPGTRLTVL.